The TCR beta chain described here comes from a study of cytomegalovirus exposure and HLA in healthy donors. Comments on this clone: Its target is not known.

Overall study results and limits: Per published reports, the classifier diagnosed cytomegalovirus status with high specificity and sensitivity.

The PCR was carried out with 60 Vbeta primers and 13 Jbeta primers. Assay used: immunoSEQ multiplex PCR; TCRdb lists only in-frame clones, some missing. The sample contains around 170,000 clones, about four fifths of which appear only once. Per the germline V gene, CDR1 is KGHSH and CDR2 is LQKENI. J lost 2 bases, V lost 3 bases, and 5 bases had no gene match. There are 15 residues in the CDR3. Sequenced: PBMCs. The source of this sequence is a woman aged 50 to 60 in good health and CMV-seropositive. The rearrangement links TRBV18 to TRBJ1-1; 8 bases match TRBD1. CDR3 region: CASSPDRAPNTEAFF. For the CDR3, the DNA is TGTGCCAGCTCACCGGACAGGGCCCCAAACACTGAAGCTTTCTTT. Full variable domain (remainder filled in from reference TRBV18 and TRBJ1-1): NAGVMQNPRHLVRRRGQEARLRCSPMKGHSHVYWYRQLPEEGLKFMVYLQKENIIDESGMPKERFSAEFPKEGPSILRIQQVVRGDSAAYFCASSPDRAPNTEAFFGQGTRLTVV.